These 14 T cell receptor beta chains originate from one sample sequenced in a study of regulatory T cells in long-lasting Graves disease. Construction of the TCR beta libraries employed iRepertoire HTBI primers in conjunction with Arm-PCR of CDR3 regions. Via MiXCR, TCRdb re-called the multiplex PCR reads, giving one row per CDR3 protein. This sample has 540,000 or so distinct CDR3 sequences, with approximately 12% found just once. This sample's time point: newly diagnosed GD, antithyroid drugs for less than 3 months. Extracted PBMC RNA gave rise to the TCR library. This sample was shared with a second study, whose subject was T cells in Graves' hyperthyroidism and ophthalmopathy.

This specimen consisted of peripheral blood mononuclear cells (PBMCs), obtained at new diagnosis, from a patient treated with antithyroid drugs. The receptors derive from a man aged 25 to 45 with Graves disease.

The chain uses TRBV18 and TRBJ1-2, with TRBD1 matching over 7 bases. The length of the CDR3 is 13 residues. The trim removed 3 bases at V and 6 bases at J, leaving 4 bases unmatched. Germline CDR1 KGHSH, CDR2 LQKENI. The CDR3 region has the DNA TGTGCCAGCTCACCGCAGGGGGTTGATGGCTACACCTTC. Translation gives CASSPQGVDGYTF. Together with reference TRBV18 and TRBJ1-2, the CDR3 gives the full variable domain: NAGVMQNPRHLVRRRGQEARLRCSPMKGHSHVYWYRQLPEEGLKFMVYLQKENIIDESGMPKERFSAEFPKEGPSILRIQQVVRGDSAAYFCASSPQGVDGYTFGSGTRLTVV.

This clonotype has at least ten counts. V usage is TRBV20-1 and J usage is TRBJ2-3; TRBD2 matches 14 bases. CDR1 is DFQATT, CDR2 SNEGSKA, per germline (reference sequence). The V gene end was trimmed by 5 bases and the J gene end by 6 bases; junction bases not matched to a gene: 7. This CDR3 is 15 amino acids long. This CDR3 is CSASGTSGSPDTQYF. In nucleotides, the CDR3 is TGCAGTGCTTCCGGGACTAGCGGGAGTCCGGATACGCAGTATTTT.

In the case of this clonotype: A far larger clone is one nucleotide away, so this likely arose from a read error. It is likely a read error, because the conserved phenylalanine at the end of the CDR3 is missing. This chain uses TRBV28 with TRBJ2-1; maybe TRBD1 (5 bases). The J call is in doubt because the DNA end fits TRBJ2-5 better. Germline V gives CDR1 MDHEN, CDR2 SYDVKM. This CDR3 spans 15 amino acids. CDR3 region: CATLMTDFWQETQYL. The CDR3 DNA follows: TGTGCCACCCTCATGACAGATTTTTGGCAAGAGACCCAGTACTTA.

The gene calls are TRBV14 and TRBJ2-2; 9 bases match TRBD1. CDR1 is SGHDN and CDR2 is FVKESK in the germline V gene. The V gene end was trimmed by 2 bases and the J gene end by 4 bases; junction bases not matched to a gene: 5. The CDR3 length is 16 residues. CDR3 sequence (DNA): TGTGCCAGCAGCCAATGGACAGGGGTGGGCACCGGGGAGCTGTTTTTT. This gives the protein CASSQWTGVGTGELFF.

Here the CDR3 reads CASSGRGGTGYTF. The CDR3 coding sequence is TGTGCCAGCAGCGGACGAGGGGGCACGGGCTACACCTTC. The chain recombines TRBV9 with TRBJ1-2; 7 bases agree with TRBD1. V was clipped by 3 bases and J by 8 bases; unmatched bases: 7. The CDR3 runs to 13 residues. CDR1 and CDR2 (germline): SGDLS, YYNGEE.

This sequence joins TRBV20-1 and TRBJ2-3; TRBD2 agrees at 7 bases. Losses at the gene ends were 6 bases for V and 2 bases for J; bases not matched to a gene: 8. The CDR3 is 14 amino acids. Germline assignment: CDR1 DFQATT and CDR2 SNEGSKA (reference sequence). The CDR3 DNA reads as TGCAGTGCCTCGGTAGCGGGTTCCACAGATACGCAGTATTTT. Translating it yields CSASVAGSTDTQYF.

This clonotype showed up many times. The CDR3 loop reads CASSRGRGNTEAFF. Here the CDR3 DNA reads TGTGCCAGCAGTCGGGGGCGGGGGAACACTGAAGCTTTCTTT. The chain carries TRBV12-3 or TRBV12-4 and TRBJ1-1; D possibly corresponds to TRBD1 (6 bases). V was shortened by 5 bases and J by 1 base, with 11 bases between the two germline ends. This CDR3 region has 14 residues.

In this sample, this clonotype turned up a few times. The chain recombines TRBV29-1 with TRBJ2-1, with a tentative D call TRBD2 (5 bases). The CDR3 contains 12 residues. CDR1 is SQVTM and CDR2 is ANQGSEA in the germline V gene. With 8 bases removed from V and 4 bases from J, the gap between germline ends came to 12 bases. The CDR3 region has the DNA TGCAGCCTTCGAGCGGTTTACAATGAGCAGTTCTTC. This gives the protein CSLRAVYNEQFF.

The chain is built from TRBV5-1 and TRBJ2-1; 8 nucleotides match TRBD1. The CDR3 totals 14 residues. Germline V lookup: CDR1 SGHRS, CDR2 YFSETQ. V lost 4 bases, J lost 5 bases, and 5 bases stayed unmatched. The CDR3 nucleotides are TGCGCCAGCAGCGCGGGACAGGCACACAATGAGCAGTTCTTC. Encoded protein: CASSAGQAHNEQFF.

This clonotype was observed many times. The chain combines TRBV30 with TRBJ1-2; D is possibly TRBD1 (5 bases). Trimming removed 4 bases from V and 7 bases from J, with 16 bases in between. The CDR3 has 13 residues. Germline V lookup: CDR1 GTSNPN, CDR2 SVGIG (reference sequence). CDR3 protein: CAWNPSGALGYTF. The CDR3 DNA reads TGTGCCTGGAACCCCAGTGGGGCCCTTGGCTACACCTTC.

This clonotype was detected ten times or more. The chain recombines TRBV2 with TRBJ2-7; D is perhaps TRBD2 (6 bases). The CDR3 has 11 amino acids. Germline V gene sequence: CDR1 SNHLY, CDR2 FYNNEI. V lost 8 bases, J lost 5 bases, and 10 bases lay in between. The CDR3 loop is CASGGRNEQYF. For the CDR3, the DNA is TGTGCCAGCGGGGGGAGAAACGAGCAGTACTTC.

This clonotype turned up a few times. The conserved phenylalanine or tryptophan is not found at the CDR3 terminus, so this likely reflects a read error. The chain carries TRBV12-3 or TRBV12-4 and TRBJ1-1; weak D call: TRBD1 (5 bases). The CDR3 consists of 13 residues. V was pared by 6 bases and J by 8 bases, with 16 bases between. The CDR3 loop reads CASSNAAGREAFL. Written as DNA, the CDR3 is TGTGCCAGCAGCAACGCGGCGGGACGGGAAGCTTTCCTT.

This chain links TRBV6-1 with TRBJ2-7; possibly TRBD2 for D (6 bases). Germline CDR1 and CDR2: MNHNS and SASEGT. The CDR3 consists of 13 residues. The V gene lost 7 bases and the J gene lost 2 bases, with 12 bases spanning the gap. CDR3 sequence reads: CASNPTRTYEQYF. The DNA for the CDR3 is TGTGCCAGCAACCCGACTAGAACCTACGAGCAGTACTTC.

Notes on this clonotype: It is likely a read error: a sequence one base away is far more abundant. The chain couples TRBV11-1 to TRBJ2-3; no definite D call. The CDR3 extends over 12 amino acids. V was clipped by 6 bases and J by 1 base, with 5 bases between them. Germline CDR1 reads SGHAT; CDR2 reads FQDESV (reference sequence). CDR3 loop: CASRVGTDTQYF. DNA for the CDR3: TGTGCCAGCAGGGTTGGCACAGATACGCAGTATTTT.